The clone carrying this TCR beta chain turned up a few times. Other DNA sequences in the same sample also yield this CDR3. The ends lost 5 bases at V and 2 bases at J; junction bases unmatched: 3. CDR1 and CDR2 (germline): SEHNR, FQNEAQ (reference sequence). The CDR3 runs to 13 residues. The assay was immunoSEQ multiplex PCR, and TCRdb's table has in-frame clones only and misses some. There are under 40,000 clones in the sample; about 88% occur only once, and about an eighth lies in the top ten. The entry originates in a study of sequential checkpoint blockade in melanoma. Study overall: Randomization was 1:1 between first-line nivolumab→ipilimumab and ipilimumab→nivolumab. Maintenance nivolumab came after either treatment sequence.

The treatment is: randomized to nivolumab then ipilimumab (arm A) or the reverse (arm B). This material consisted of CD8+ T cells sorted from blood (inferred from file names), taken from a patient given nivolumab and ipilimumab in sequence. The sequence came from a human donor with melanoma. This chain uses TRBV7-9 with TRBJ2-7, with TRBD1 identical over 7 bases. The CDR3, as DNA: TGTGCCAGCAGCACTGGGACAGCCTACGAGCAGTACTTC. As protein: CASSTGTAYEQYF.